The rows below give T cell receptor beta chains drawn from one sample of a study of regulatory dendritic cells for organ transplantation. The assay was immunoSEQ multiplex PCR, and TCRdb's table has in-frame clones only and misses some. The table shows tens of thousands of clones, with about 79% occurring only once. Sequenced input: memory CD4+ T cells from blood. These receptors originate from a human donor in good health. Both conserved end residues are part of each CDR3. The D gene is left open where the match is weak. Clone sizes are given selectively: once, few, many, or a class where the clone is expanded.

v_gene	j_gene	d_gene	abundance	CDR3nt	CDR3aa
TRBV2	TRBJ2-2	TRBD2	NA	TGTGCCAGCAGTGTTCTGGCTAGCGGGGGAGCCGGGGAGCTGTTTTTT	CASSVLASGGAGELFF
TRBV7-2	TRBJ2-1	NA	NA	TGTGCCAGCAAAGCAGGTGGAACAAATGAGCAGTTCTTC	CASKAGGTNEQFF
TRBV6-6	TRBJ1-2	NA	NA	TGTGCCAGCAGTCAGACAGAAAACTATGGCTACACCTTC	CASSQTENYGYTF
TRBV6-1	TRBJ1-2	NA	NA	TGTGCCAGCAGTGTGGACAGCGGACGGGGCTACACCTTC	CASSVDSGRGYTF
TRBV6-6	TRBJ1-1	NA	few	TGTGCCAGCAGGGGGGCGGGTGCCGGAGCTGAAGCTTTCTTT	CASRGAGAGAEAFF
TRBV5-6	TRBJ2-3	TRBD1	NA	TGTGCCAGCAGCTTGTTCCAGGGGGAAGATACGCAGTATTTT	CASSLFQGEDTQYF
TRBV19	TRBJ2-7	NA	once	TGTGCCAGTACCCCCCCCGGAGGGCCGTTGGGCGAGCAGTACTTC	CASTPPGGPLGEQYF
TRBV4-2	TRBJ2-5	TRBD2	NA	TGTGCCAGCAGCCCACAGGGGACTAGCGGGGGGCAGGTGAGAGAGACCCAGTACTTC	CASSPQGTSGGQVRETQYF
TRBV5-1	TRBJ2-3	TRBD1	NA	TGCGCCAGCAGCTTGGAGGGGGACAGCACCACAGATACGCAGTATTTT	CASSLEGDSTTDTQYF
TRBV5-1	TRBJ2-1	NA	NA	TGCGCCAGTCGCCAGGAGACAGGTGACAATGAGCAGTTCTTC	CASRQETGDNEQFF
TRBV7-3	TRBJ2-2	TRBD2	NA	TGTGCCAGCAGCCTACAACCGGGACTAGCAACCGGGGAGCTGTTTTTT	CASSLQPGLATGELFF
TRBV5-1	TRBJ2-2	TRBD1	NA	TGCGCCAGCAGCCCGGGACAGGGGACCACCGGGGAGCTGTTTTTT	CASSPGQGTTGELFF
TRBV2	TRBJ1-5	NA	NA	TGTGCCAGCAGTTCATACAGTCAGCCCCAGCATTTT	CASSSYSQPQHF
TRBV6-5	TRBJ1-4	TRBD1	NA	TGTGCCAGCAGTCGACGAGGGACAGGGTATGAAAAACTGTTTTTT	CASSRRGTGYEKLFF
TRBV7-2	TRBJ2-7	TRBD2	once	TGTGCCAGCAGCTTAGGGGGGGGGTCCTACGAGCAGTACTTC	CASSLGGGSYEQYF
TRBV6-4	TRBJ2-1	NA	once	TGTGCCAGCAGTAGGGAGTCAGTAAATGAGCAGTTCTTC	CASSRESVNEQFF
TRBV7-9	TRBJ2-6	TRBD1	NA	TGTGCCAGCAGTTACAGGGGAGTAGGGGCCAACGTCCTGACTTTC	CASSYRGVGANVLTF
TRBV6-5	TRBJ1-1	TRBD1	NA	TGTGCCAGCAGCCGAGGACAGGGGACCACTGAAGCTTTCTTT	CASSRGQGTTEAFF
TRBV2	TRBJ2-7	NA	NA	TGTGCCAGCACCGAGGAGGCGGCCTACGAGCAGTACTTC	CASTEEAAYEQYF
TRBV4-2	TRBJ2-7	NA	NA	TGTGCCAGCAGCCAAGATCTCACAGGCCGATATAGCTCCTACGAGCAGTACTTC	CASSQDLTGRYSSYEQYF
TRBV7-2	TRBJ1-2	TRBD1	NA	TGTGCCAGCAGCTCGGGACAGGGAGCTAACTATGGCTACACCTTC	CASSSGQGANYGYTF
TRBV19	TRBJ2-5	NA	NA	TGTGCCAGTAGTCCACAGGGGAGGCAGACCCAGTACTTC	CASSPQGRQTQYF
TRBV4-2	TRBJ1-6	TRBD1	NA	TGTGCCAGCAGCCAAGAAAGGACAGGGGGTTCACCCCTCCACTTT	CASSQERTGGSPLHF
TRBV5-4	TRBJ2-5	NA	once	TGTGCCAGCAGCTTGGGAGGGGGCCAAGAGACCCAGTACTTC	CASSLGGGQETQYF
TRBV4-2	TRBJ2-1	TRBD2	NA	TGTGCCAGCAGCCAAGAAGGAGCGGGGGGCGGGGACAATGAGCAGTTCTTC	CASSQEGAGGGDNEQFF
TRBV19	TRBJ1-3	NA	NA	TGTGCCAGTACCCTCTCTGGAAACACCATATATTTT	CASTLSGNTIYF
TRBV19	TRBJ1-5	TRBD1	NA	TGTGCCAGTAGGATTGGGACAGGCCTGTGGCCCCAGCATTTT	CASRIGTGLWPQHF
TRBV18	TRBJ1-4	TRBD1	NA	TGTGCCAGCTCCCCCACAGGGGGAGGGGAAGAAAAACTGTTTTTT	CASSPTGGGEEKLFF
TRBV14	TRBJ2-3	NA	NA	TGTGCCAGCAGCCAAGGAGGGGATACGCAGTATTTT	CASSQGGDTQYF
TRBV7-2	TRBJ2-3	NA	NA	TGTGCCAGCAGCTTAGAGGCGCGGGGCGACACAGATACGCAGTATTTT	CASSLEARGDTDTQYF
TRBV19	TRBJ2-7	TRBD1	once	TGTGCCAGTAACACACGGACAGGAGGTGAGGAGCAGTACTTC	CASNTRTGGEEQYF
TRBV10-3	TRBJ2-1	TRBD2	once	TGTGCCATCAGTGGGGTTTCCGGGACTAGCGGAACTGAGCAGTTCTTC	CAISGVSGTSGTEQFF
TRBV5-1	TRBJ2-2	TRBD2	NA	TGCGCCAGCAGCTTGAGCCTAGCGGGGGCCTTCACCGGGGAGCTGTTTTTT	CASSLSLAGAFTGELFF
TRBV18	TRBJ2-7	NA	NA	TGTGCCAGCTCACCGCTAGCTTTGGGCGAGCAGTACTTC	CASSPLALGEQYF
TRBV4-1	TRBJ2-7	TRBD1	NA	TGCGCCAGCAGCCCCTGGACAGGCGATTCCTACGAGCAGTACTTC	CASSPWTGDSYEQYF
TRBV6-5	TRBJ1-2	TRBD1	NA	TGTGCCAGCAGTCCACGGACAGGGTATGGCTACACCTTC	CASSPRTGYGYTF
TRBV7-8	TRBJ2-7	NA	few	TGTGCCAGCAGCACCTCCAGGGGCAACGAGCAGTACTTC	CASSTSRGNEQYF
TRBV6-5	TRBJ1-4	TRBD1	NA	TGTGCCAGCAGTTACAGAGGGGGCAGGACTAATGAAAAACTGTTTTTT	CASSYRGGRTNEKLFF
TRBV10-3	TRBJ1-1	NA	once	TGTGCCATCAGTGAAGCGGGGCCTGAAGCTTTCTTT	CAISEAGPEAFF
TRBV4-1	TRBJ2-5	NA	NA	TGCGCCAGCAGCCAAGGAGGACTAAACCAAGAGACCCAGTACTTC	CASSQGGLNQETQYF
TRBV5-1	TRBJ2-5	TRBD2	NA	TGCGCCAGCAGCTTAGCGGGGGGGCCAGGAGAGACCCAGTACTTC	CASSLAGGPGETQYF
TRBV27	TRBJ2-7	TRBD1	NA	TGTGCCAGCTCGAAGCACTCGGGACAGTCCTACGAGCAGTACTTC	CASSKHSGQSYEQYF
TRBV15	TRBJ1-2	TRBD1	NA	TGTGCCACCCTTAGGACAGGGGGCGTGAGTGGCTACACCTTC	CATLRTGGVSGYTF
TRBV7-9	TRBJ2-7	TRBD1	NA	TGTGCCGGGAGGGGACAGGGGGACCACGAGCAGTACTTC	CAGRGQGDHEQYF
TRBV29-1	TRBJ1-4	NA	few	TGCAGCGCCAGGGAAATTAATGAAAAACTGTTTTTT	CSAREINEKLFF
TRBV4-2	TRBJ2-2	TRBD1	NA	TGTGCCAGCAAACCGGGACAGCTGAACACCGGGGAGCTGTTTTTT	CASKPGQLNTGELFF
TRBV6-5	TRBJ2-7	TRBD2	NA	TGTGCCAGCAGTCACGGGGGGGGGAGTGAGCAGTACTTC	CASSHGGGSEQYF
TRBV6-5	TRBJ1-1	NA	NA	TGTGCCAGCAGTTACTCGAGGAACACTGAAGCTTTCTTT	CASSYSRNTEAFF
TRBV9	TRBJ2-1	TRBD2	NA	TGTGCCAGCAGCCCGACTAGCGGGGGGGCCTTTAATGAGCAGTTCTTC	CASSPTSGGAFNEQFF
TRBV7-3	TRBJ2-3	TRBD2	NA	TGTGCCAGCAGCTTAGCGGGGGGGCAAAATACGCAGTATTTT	CASSLAGGQNTQYF
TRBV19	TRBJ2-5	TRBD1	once	TGTGCCAGTAGTCCCAACAGGGGTGAGACCCAGTACTTC	CASSPNRGETQYF